One T cell receptor (beta chain) is described in this entry. The data belong to a study of blood T cells in healthy people across ages. The length of the CDR3 is 14 residues. The V and J ends lost 4 bases and 3 bases respectively, with 13 bases between them. Per the germline V gene, CDR1 is MGHRA and CDR2 is YSYEKL. Isolating PBMCs gave at least 6.5 million of these cells per sample. Next came a second PCR, run for about 7 to 12 cycles, which used a sample-barcoded 5' primer along with a J-beta primer mix. TCRdb reanalysed the 5' RACE reads using MiXCR and keeps one entry per CDR3 protein. This table holds fewer than 1,200,000 distinct CDR3 sequences, approximately 26% found once. These same records also appear under a second study, on T cells of mothers and their children. Per that paper: Slightly higher, non-significant overlap characterized related mother-child pairs relative to unrelated pairs.

This receptor was identified in a girl aged 2 to 9 in good health. The V gene is TRBV4-1, the J gene TRBJ2-7; D remains unclear. The sample was blood. CDR3 region: CASSPTGHDYEQYF. The CDR3 nucleotides read TGCGCCAGCAGCCCGACCGGGCACGACTACGAGCAGTACTTC.